This entry is about one TCR beta chain. The antigen is not known. Per germline, CDR1 MNHEY and CDR2 SVGAGI. V was shortened by 7 bases and J by 5 bases, with 17 bases between the two germline ends. This CDR3 comprises 14 residues. CDR3 sequences, V/J genes, frequencies and template counts came from survey-depth TCRbeta sequencing. Sequenced by immunoSEQ multiplex PCR; TCRdb stores in-frame clones only, minus some. The sample holds about 5,200 clones; almost 70% are singletons and the top ten take over 7%. This sample was included in a study of tissue T cells after allogeneic stem cell transplantation. Whole-study findings and limits: In patients and mice, blood and spleen missed much of tissue repertoire. Within patients, tissue anatomy strongly shaped TCR repertoire composition. Across patients, clones rarely overlapped, yet motif clusters were shared tissue-specifically.

Sequences were derived from tissue from the colon, sampled at autopsy. V usage is TRBV6-5 and J usage is TRBJ1-1; D ambiguous. This receptor was obtained from a female donor over 55 with lung cancer. As DNA, the CDR3 is TGTGCCAGCACCCTAGATCGAGCGAGGACTGAAGCTTTCTTT. Encoded protein: CASTLDRARTEAFF.